A single T cell receptor beta chain is shown here with its context. This entry comes from a study of OX40 agonist ivuxolimab in advanced cancers. Here immunoSEQ multiplex PCR was the method, and the copy in TCRdb shows in-frame clones only, minus some. The sample carries 120,000 or so clones, around 93% recorded once. The source is an adult with an advanced solid tumor such as melanoma, head and neck, liver or kidney cancer. The input for sequencing was CD4+ or CD8+ T cells sorted from blood, taken in a trial of the OX40 agonist ivuxolimab.

CDR3 sequence reads: CASSVGGLYEQYF. CDR3 in DNA: TGTGCCAGCAGCGTAGGGGGGCTCTACGAGCAGTACTTC. The chain couples TRBV9 to TRBJ2-7, with D maybe TRBD1 (6 bases). The CDR3 consists of 13 residues. Trimming removed 0 bases from V and 3 bases from J, with 7 bases in between. Looked up from germline, CDR1 is SGDLS and CDR2 is YYNGEE.